This is a list of T cell receptor beta chains from one sample in a study of response to subunit inactivated influenza vaccine. TCRdb used MiXCR to reprocess the RT-PCR reads, holding one entry per CDR3 protein. The sample records more than 500,000 distinct CDR3 sequences, around 10% being singletons. This same sample was also taken into another study, of T cells expressing NK-cell markers.

The sequencing here drew on PBMCs from blood, taken on the day of vaccination. The source of these receptors is a man aged 45-65 years who received an inactivated influenza vaccine. The CDR3 runs from the conserved cysteine through the conserved F or W. A D gene is named only where the DNA matches it firmly. Rows give clone size only sometimes, using once, few, many, or a class for an expanded clone.

abundance	d_gene	j_gene	v_gene	CDR3nt	CDR3aa
few	TRBD1	TRBJ2-7	TRBV14	TGTGCCAGCAGCACCCAACAGGGGTACGAGCAGTACTTC	CASSTQQGYEQYF
few	-	TRBJ2-3	TRBV12-3/TRBV12-4	TGTGCCAGCAGTCGGGGGACAGGGGTAGCGGGAGCCACAGATACGCAGTATTTT	CASSRGTGVAGATDTQYF
-	TRBD1	TRBJ1-3	TRBV5-1	TGCGCCAGCAGCTTGGGGCCGACAGGGACTGGAAACACCATATATTTT	CASSLGPTGTGNTIYF
few	-	TRBJ2-7	TRBV20-1	TGCAGTGCTGAACCCGGGGGTACCTACGAGCAGTACTTC	CSAEPGGTYEQYF
-	-	TRBJ2-7	TRBV29-1	TGCAGCGTTGAAGAGGGACACTCCTACGAGCAGTACTTC	CSVEEGHSYEQYF
-	-	TRBJ2-7	TRBV7-8	TGTGCCAGCGGCCCCGGGCCCCTCTGCGAGCAGTACTTC	CASGPGPLCEQYF
-	TRBD1	TRBJ1-2	TRBV28	TGTGCCAGCAGTTCTATTCCGGGACAGCGCAACTATGGCTACACCTTC	CASSSIPGQRNYGYTF
few	-	TRBJ1-1	TRBV5-1	TGCGCCAGCAGCTTGGTACAGGCCGGTATGAACACTGAAGCTTTCTTT	CASSLVQAGMNTEAFF
few	-	TRBJ2-1	TRBV12-3/TRBV12-4	TGTGCCAGCAGTTTATCGAGACTCAACAATGAGCAGTTCTTC	CASSLSRLNNEQFF
-	-	TRBJ1-5	TRBV4-2	TGTGCCAGCAGCCAAGACCACGGAGGGACGGCTCTGCCCCAGCATTTT	CASSQDHGGTALPQHF
few	-	TRBJ2-1	TRBV15	TGTGCCACCAGCAGAGATCCATCGGAGGGGGATGAGCAGTTCTTC	CATSRDPSEGDEQFF
-	TRBD1	TRBJ1-6	TRBV7-8	TGTGCCAGCAGCCTCCAGGACAGGGGGATAGCCTCACCCCTCCACTTT	CASSLQDRGIASPLHF
-	TRBD2	TRBJ2-3	TRBV11-2	TGTGCCAGCAGCTTACTAGCGGGAGGGCCGCGTTCGGCAGATACGCAGTATTTT	CASSLLAGGPRSADTQYF
-	-	TRBJ2-1	TRBV28	TGTGCCAGCAGTTCTTTCGGGACTCCTACTTACAATGAGCAGTTCTTC	CASSSFGTPTYNEQFF
few	-	TRBJ2-1	TRBV5-1	TGCGCCAGCAGCTTGTATGTGGCAGGGGGGGATGAGCAGTTCTTC	CASSLYVAGGDEQFF
few	-	TRBJ2-5	TRBV6-1	TGTGCCAGCAGTGAAGCGGGGACGGTCGAAGAGACCCAGTACTTC	CASSEAGTVEETQYF
-	TRBD1	TRBJ1-1	TRBV2	TGTGCCAGCAGTGAAGGGAGGGGGCGAACTGAAGCTTTCTTT	CASSEGRGRTEAFF
few	-	TRBJ1-3	TRBV6-2/TRBV6-3	TGTGCCAGCAGTTACGGCGGATTCTCTGGAAACACCATATATTTT	CASSYGGFSGNTIYF
-	-	TRBJ2-1	TRBV7-8	TGTGCCAGCAGCCCTATCCTCGCCAATTTGGGTGAGCAGTTCTTC	CASSPILANLGEQFF
few	-	TRBJ2-7	TRBV7-2	TGTGCCAGCAGCTTAGGACTCCCCGCTCCTTACTTC	CASSLGLPAPYF
-	-	TRBJ2-7	TRBV12-3/TRBV12-4	TGTGCCAGCAGTTTAGTCCCTCCACAGGTAAGGAGAACCTACGAGCAGTACTTC	CASSLVPPQVRRTYEQYF
-	TRBD1	TRBJ1-5	TRBV12-3/TRBV12-4	TGTGCCAGCAGGGCCGGGACAGGCGGATTTTATAGCAATCAGCCCCAGCATTTT	CASRAGTGGFYSNQPQHF
-	TRBD2	TRBJ2-3	TRBV5-1	TGCGCCAGCAGTCCTCCTAGCGGCCCAGATACGCAGTATTTT	CASSPPSGPDTQYF
-	TRBD2	TRBJ2-7	TRBV4-1	TGCGCCAGCAGCTATTTAGCCCCTCTAGCGGGGGCTCTCTACGAGCAGTACTTC	CASSYLAPLAGALYEQYF
-	TRBD1	TRBJ2-3	TRBV20-1	TGCAGTGCGGGACAGGGGTTGTCAGATACGCAGTATTTT	CSAGQGLSDTQYF
few	-	TRBJ2-7	TRBV25-1	TGTGCCAGCAGCGGGTGGGACGAGCAGTACTTC	CASSGWDEQYF
-	-	TRBJ1-6	TRBV19	TGTGCCAGTAAGGGGGTCCTAGGAAATTCACCCCTCCACTTT	CASKGVLGNSPLHF
-	TRBD2	TRBJ2-1	TRBV18	TGTGCCAGCTCACCACAGACTAGCGGGAGGAATGAGCAGTTCTTC	CASSPQTSGRNEQFF
many	TRBD2	TRBJ2-3	TRBV20-1	TGCAGTGCACGAGGCCTAGCGGGAATCACAGATACGCAGTATTTT	CSARGLAGITDTQYF
few	-	TRBJ2-4	TRBV7-8	TGTGCCAGCAGCTTCTATACCGGGACCGTGGGCAAAAACATTCAGTACTTC	CASSFYTGTVGKNIQYF
-	-	TRBJ1-1	TRBV5-1	TGCGCCAGCACCGAGGGACTAACCAAGGACACTGAAGCTTTCTTT	CASTEGLTKDTEAFF
-	-	TRBJ1-2	TRBV7-2	TGTGCCAGCAGCTTAGTTCGGCAGGGGGGCTACACCTTC	CASSLVRQGGYTF
-	TRBD2	TRBJ2-4	TRBV20-1	TGCAGCGGGAGGTTCGGTGCCAAAAACATTCAGTACTTC	CSGRFGAKNIQYF
-	TRBD2	TRBJ2-7	TRBV30	TGTGCCTGGAGCGGGGTCGGGGGGGGCCACGAGCAGTACTTC	CAWSGVGGGHEQYF
-	TRBD1	TRBJ1-2	TRBV3-1	TGTGCCAGCAGCCCCCGACAGGGCCACTATGGCTACACCTTC	CASSPRQGHYGYTF
-	-	TRBJ2-3	TRBV29-1	TGCAGCGTCTGGGCGAGAGGCACAGATACGCAGTATTTT	CSVWARGTDTQYF
-	-	TRBJ2-2	TRBV6-2/TRBV6-3	TGTGCCAGCACGTGGAAAAGGACAACGAACACCGGGGAGCTGTTTTTT	CASTWKRTTNTGELFF
-	TRBD2	TRBJ2-3	TRBV7-2	TGTGCCAGCAGCTTTCAAGGGACTAGCCGCACAGATACGCAGTATTTT	CASSFQGTSRTDTQYF
few	-	TRBJ2-2	TRBV9	TGTGCCAGCAGCCCCCGCCCGGGGGCTGGCGGGGAGCTGTTTTTT	CASSPRPGAGGELFF
few	-	TRBJ2-3	TRBV5-1	TGCGCCAGCAGCGCGGGGGCCGGCACAGATACGCAGTATTTT	CASSAGAGTDTQYF
few	-	TRBJ1-4	TRBV5-1	TGCGCCAGCAGCTTGGGACAGGATAATGAAAAACTGTTTTTT	CASSLGQDNEKLFF
-	-	TRBJ2-1	TRBV9	TGTGCCAGCAGCGTCGAGGGAGGTGGGGATGAGCAGTTCTTC	CASSVEGGGDEQFF
few	TRBD1	TRBJ1-5	TRBV27	TGTGCCGGCAGTATGACAGGGATGCGCGACAATCAGCCCCAGCATTTT	CAGSMTGMRDNQPQHF
once	-	TRBJ2-6	TRBV12-3/TRBV12-4	TGTGCCAGCAGTCCCCAGGGTACCGGGGCCAACGTCCTGACTTTC	CASSPQGTGANVLTF
-	TRBD2	TRBJ2-7	TRBV12-3/TRBV12-4	TGTGCCAGCAGCCGGTCTAGCGGTTACGAGCAGTACTTC	CASSRSSGYEQYF
-	-	TRBJ1-2	TRBV12-3/TRBV12-4	TGTGCCAGCAGTCCAGGGTACTCCTATGGCTACACCTTC	CASSPGYSYGYTF
few	TRBD1	TRBJ1-1	TRBV6-2/TRBV6-3	TGTGCCAGCAGCCGAACGGGACAGGATATGGGAGCTTTCTTT	CASSRTGQDMGAFF
few	-	TRBJ1-5	TRBV27	TGTGCCAGCAGTTGGCGGGGGACTGCAAGTCAGCCCCAGCATTTT	CASSWRGTASQPQHF
-	-	TRBJ2-1	TRBV10-3	TGTGCCATCAGTGAGCGCGACCTCCCACCCTATGAGCAGTTCTTC	CAISERDLPPYEQFF
many	-	TRBJ2-7	TRBV27	TGTGCCAGCAGTCCCCAGGGGGGGTACCTACGCGAGCAGTACTTC	CASSPQGGYLREQYF
many	-	TRBJ2-7	TRBV7-9	TGTGCCAGCAGCTCCCATTATCTGGGACCACACTACGAGCAGTACTTC	CASSSHYLGPHYEQYF